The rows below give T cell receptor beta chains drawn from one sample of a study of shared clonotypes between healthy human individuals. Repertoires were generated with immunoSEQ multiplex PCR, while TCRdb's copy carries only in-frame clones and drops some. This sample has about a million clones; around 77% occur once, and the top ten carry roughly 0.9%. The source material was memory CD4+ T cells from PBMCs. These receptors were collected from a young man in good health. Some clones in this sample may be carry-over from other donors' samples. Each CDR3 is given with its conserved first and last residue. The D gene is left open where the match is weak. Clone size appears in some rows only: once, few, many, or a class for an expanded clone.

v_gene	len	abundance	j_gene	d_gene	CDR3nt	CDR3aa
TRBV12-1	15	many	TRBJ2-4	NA	TGTGCCAGCAGCTGGGGACCCCTAATAAAAAACATTCAGTACTTC	CASSWGPLIKNIQYF
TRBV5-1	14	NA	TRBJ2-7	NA	TGCGCCAGCAGCCCAGGGACCTCGCCCTACGAGCAGTACTTC	CASSPGTSPYEQYF
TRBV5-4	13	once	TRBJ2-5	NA	TGTGCCAGCAGCTTAGGACAGCAAGAGACCCAGTACTTC	CASSLGQQETQYF
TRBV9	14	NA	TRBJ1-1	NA	TGTGCCAGCAGCGTAGATCCCCGGAACACTGAAGCTTTCTTT	CASSVDPRNTEAFF
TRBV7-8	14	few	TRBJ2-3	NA	TGTGCCAGCAGCATAGCGTCGAGCACAGATACGCAGTATTTT	CASSIASSTDTQYF
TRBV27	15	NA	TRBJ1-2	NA	TGTGCCAGCACGGCATCAGACACTTCTAACTATGGCTACACCTTC	CASTASDTSNYGYTF
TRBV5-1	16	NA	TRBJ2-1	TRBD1	TGCGCCAGCAGCCCGAACCTCGGACAGGTCTACAATGAGCAGTTCTTC	CASSPNLGQVYNEQFF
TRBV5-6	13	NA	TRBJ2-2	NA	TGTGCCAGCAGCCCATCGGGGACCGGGGAGCTGTTTTTT	CASSPSGTGELFF
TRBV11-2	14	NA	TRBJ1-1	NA	TGTGCCAGCAGCTTTACAGGGACGAACACTGAAGCTTTCTTT	CASSFTGTNTEAFF
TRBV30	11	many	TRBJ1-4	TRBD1	TGTGCCTGGGGACAGGGAGAGAAACTGTTTTTT	CAWGQGEKLFF
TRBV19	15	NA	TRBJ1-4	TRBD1	TGTGCCAGTAGTGCCCGGGACAGGGGTAATGAAAAACTGTTTTTT	CASSARDRGNEKLFF
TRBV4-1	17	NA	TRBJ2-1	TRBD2	TGCGCCAGCAGCCAAGATCGGGCGGGAGGGCCTTTCGATGAGCAGTTCTTC	CASSQDRAGGPFDEQFF
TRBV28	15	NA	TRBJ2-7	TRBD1	TGTGCCAGCAGTTTATGGGCAGGGGGAACGTACGAGCAGTACTTC	CASSLWAGGTYEQYF
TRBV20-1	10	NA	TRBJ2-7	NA	TGCAGTGCGGGCGACTACGAGCAGTACTTC	CSAGDYEQYF
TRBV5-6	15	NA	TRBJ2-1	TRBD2	TGTGCCAGCAGCCCAGCAGCGGGAGCTTACAATGAGCAGTTCTTC	CASSPAAGAYNEQFF
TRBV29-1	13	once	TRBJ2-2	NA	TGCAGCGTTGAGGCCCCGAACACCGGGGAGCTGTTTTTT	CSVEAPNTGELFF
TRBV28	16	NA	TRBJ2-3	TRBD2	TGTGCCAGCAGTAGCCCGGGACTAGAAAACACAGATACGCAGTATTTT	CASSSPGLENTDTQYF
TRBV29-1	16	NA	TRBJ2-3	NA	TGCAGCGTTGGAGAGCTGAGGGGTACCACGGGAGATACGCAGTATTTT	CSVGELRGTTGDTQYF
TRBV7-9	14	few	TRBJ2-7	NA	TGTGCCAGCAGCTTAGCGGGCGGCGACTACGAGCAGTACTTC	CASSLAGGDYEQYF
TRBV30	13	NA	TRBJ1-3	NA	TGTGCCTGGACCGAGACTTCTGGAAACACCATATATTTT	CAWTETSGNTIYF
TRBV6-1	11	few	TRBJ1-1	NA	TGTGCCAGCAATTTGTACACTGAAGCTTTCTTT	CASNLYTEAFF
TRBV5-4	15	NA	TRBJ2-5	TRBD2	TGTGCCAGCAGCTTGGTAGTTTCGGGGGGAGAGACCCAGTACTTC	CASSLVVSGGETQYF
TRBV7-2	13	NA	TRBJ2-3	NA	TGTGCCAGCAGCTTTGGTGCAGGGGATACGCAGTATTTT	CASSFGAGDTQYF
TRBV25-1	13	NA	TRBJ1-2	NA	TGTGCCAGCAGCACCACAGAGAACTATGGCTACACCTTC	CASSTTENYGYTF
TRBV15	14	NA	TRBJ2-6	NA	TGTGCCACCAGCGGGACGGCTGGGGCCAACGTCCTGACTTTC	CATSGTAGANVLTF
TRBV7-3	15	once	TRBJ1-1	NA	TGTGCCAGCAGCCCCGGCCCTACCTGGAACACTGAAGCTTTCTTT	CASSPGPTWNTEAFF
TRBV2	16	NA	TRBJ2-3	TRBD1	TGTGCCAGCAAAATAGCCCGAGGACAGGGTACAGATACGCAGTATTTT	CASKIARGQGTDTQYF
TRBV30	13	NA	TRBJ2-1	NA	TGTGCCTGGAGTGTACTAGGACACGATGAGCAGTTCTTC	CAWSVLGHDEQFF
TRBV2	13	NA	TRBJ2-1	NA	TGTGCCATTCAGCCCAACCAAAGGGCAGAGCAGTTCTTC	CAIQPNQRAEQFF
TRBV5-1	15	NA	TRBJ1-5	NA	TGCGCCAGCAGCTTGGAGGGCCATAGCAATCAGCCCCAGCATTTT	CASSLEGHSNQPQHF
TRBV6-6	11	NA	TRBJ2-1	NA	TGTGCCAGCAGTTACGAGGGTGAGCAGTTCTTC	CASSYEGEQFF
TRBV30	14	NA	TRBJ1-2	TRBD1	TGTGCCTGGAGTGTATTAGGACAGGGGTCTGGCTACACCTTC	CAWSVLGQGSGYTF
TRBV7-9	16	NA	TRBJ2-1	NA	TGTGCCAGCAGCTTAGAGGCAGGTTCCCTTCCTCTTGGGCAGTTCTTC	CASSLEAGSLPLGQFF
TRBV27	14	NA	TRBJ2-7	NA	TGTGCCAGCAGTCCCCGTCGGGGGACCTACGAGCAGTACTTC	CASSPRRGTYEQYF
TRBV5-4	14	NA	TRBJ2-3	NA	TGTGCCAGCAGCCCGAGGGTCGCCACAGATACGCAGTATTTT	CASSPRVATDTQYF
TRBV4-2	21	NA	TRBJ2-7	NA	TGTGCCAGCAGCCAGGCCCCAAAAGGGTTGGAGTCCCACCTTTACTCCTACGAGCAGTACTTC	CASSQAPKGLESHLYSYEQYF
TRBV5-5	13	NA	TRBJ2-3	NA	TGTGCCAGCAGCCGGGACTTGGGAGATACGCAGTATTTT	CASSRDLGDTQYF
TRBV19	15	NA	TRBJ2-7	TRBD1	TGTGCCAGTAGTTTAAACCGGGACAGCTCCTACGAGCAGTACTTC	CASSLNRDSSYEQYF
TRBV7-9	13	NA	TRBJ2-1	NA	TGTGCCAGCGGACTAGGGGGAGGGGATGAGCAGTTCTTC	CASGLGGGDEQFF
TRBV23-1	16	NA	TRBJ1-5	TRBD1	TGCGCCAGCAGTAGGGGGCCCGGAGGGGCCAATCAGCCCCAGCATTTT	CASSRGPGGANQPQHF
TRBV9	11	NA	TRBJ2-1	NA	TGTGCCAGCAGCGTAGCGAGTGAGCAGTTCTTC	CASSVASEQFF
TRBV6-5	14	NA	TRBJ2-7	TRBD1	TGTGCCAGCAGGGGTACAGGGGGGTTCTCCGAGCAGTACTTC	CASRGTGGFSEQYF
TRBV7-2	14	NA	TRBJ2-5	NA	TGTGCCAGCAGCCCCCGGGACGACCAAGAGACCCAGTACTTC	CASSPRDDQETQYF
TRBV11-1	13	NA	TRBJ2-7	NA	TGTGCCAGCAGCTCCCTGAATGGGGACGAGCAGTACTTC	CASSSLNGDEQYF
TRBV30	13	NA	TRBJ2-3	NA	TGTGCCTGGAGTTCTAGCGGCACAGATACGCAGTATTTT	CAWSSSGTDTQYF
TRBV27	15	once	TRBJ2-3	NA	TGTGCCAGCAGTTCACCCCTGGACAGCACAGATACGCAGTATTTT	CASSSPLDSTDTQYF
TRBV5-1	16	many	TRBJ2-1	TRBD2	TGCGCCAGCAGCCCGGGGGGTAGCGGGAGTTCCCATGAGCAGTTCTTC	CASSPGGSGSSHEQFF
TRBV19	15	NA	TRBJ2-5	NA	TGTGCCAGTAGTACCATCAGTGGGGGAGGAGAGACCCAGTACTTC	CASSTISGGGETQYF
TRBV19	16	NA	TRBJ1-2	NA	TGTGCCAGTAGCCCCGGAGTATGGGGCTCTAACTATGGCTACACCTTC	CASSPGVWGSNYGYTF
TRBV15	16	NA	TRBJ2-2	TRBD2	TGTGCCACCAGCAAGTACCCGGGACTAGAAGGCGGGGAGCTGTTTTTT	CATSKYPGLEGGELFF
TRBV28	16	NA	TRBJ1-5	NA	TGTGCCAGCAGTCAATTGTGGGGGACCGCGCATCAGCCCCAGCATTTT	CASSQLWGTAHQPQHF
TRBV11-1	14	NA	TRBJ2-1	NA	TGTGCCAGCAGCTTAGGCTTCCAGGGGAATGAGCAGTTCTTC	CASSLGFQGNEQFF
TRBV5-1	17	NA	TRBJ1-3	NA	TGCGCCAGCAGCTCAAGTTCAGGGGTCTACTCTGGAAACACCATATATTTT	CASSSSSGVYSGNTIYF
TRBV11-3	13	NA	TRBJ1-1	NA	TGTGCCAGCAGCACCAACAGCGACACTGAAGCTTTCTTT	CASSTNSDTEAFF
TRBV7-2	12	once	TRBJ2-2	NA	TGTGCCAGCAGCCCACAGAGCGGGGAGCTGTTTTTT	CASSPQSGELFF
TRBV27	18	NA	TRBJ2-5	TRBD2	TGTGCCAGCAGTTTATTAGGGGGGCGGAGCGGGAGAGGAGAGACCCAGTACTTC	CASSLLGGRSGRGETQYF
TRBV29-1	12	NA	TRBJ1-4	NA	TGCAGCGTTGAGTCGGGGAATGAAAAACTGTTTTTT	CSVESGNEKLFF
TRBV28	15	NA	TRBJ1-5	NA	TGTGCCAGCAGCGCCGACAGAGGCAGCAATCAGCCCCAGCATTTT	CASSADRGSNQPQHF
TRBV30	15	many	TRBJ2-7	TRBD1	TGTGCCTGGAGTCGCTTTGGACAGGGGGTTACCGAGCAGTACTTC	CAWSRFGQGVTEQYF